The 10 T cell receptor beta chains below were found in one sample sequenced in a study of CD4 T cells in relation to SARS-CoV-2 and coronaviruses. These TCRs are of unknown antigen specificity. Assay used: immunoSEQ multiplex PCR; TCRdb lists only in-frame clones, some missing. The table has 35,000 to 40,000 clones, roughly 85% seen once. What was sequenced was naive CD4+ T cells from PBMCs, cultured in vitro. Subset here: naive CD4+ T cells isolated by negative enrichment. The receptor source for this set is an adult with COVID-19.

The gene calls are TRBV19 and TRBJ1-5; D uncertain. The CDR3 has 12 amino acids. Per the germline V gene, CDR1 is LNHDA and CDR2 is SQIVND (reference sequence). Trimming removed 3 bases from V and 3 bases from J, with 3 bases in between. CDR3: CASSILNQPQHF. CDR3 in DNA: TGTGCCAGTAGTATTCTCAATCAGCCCCAGCATTTT.

The CDR3 here is CASRRAPTDTQYF. The CDR3 DNA is TGTGCCAGCAGGAGAGCTCCCACAGATACGCAGTATTTT. This chain uses TRBV2 with TRBJ2-3; D not resolved. Germline values: CDR1 SNHLY, CDR2 FYNNEI. V gave up 6 bases and J gave up 2 bases, with 9 bases separating them. The CDR3 is 13 residues long.

This chain connects TRBV7-2 to TRBJ2-3; 7 bases line up with TRBD2. V lost 2 bases to trimming and J lost 7 bases; unmatched junction nucleotides: 12. Germline CDR1 SGHTA, CDR2 FQGNSA. The CDR3 covers 16 residues. The CDR3 loop is CASSLKSSAGEHTQYF. The DNA for the CDR3 is TGTGCCAGCAGCTTAAAGTCAAGCGCGGGAGAGCATACGCAGTATTTT.

The V gene is TRBV27, the J gene TRBJ1-6; D ambiguous. Germline V lookup: CDR1 MNHEY, CDR2 SMNVEV (reference sequence). This CDR3 spans 13 amino acids. The germline V and J ends were trimmed by 7 bases and 5 bases, with 9 bases remaining between them. Here the CDR3 reads CASKALDNSPLHF. In DNA form, the CDR3 reads TGTGCCAGCAAGGCCCTAGATAATTCACCCCTCCACTTT.

This chain links TRBV29-1 with TRBJ2-1; no clear D. CDR3 length equals 12 residues. V lost 6 bases, J lost 6 bases, and 12 bases lay in between. Germline values: CDR1 SQVTM, CDR2 ANQGSEA. Written as DNA, the CDR3 is TGCAGCGTAGCCCTAACCGGCAATGAGCAGTTCTTC. Translation: CSVALTGNEQFF.

This clone is a singleton in its sample. CDR3 in amino acids: CASISTWGGGRNTEAFF. The CDR3 DNA follows: TGTGCCAGCATCAGCACCTGGGGCGGGGGGAGGAACACTGAAGCTTTCTTT. V is TRBV28 and J is TRBJ1-1, with D possibly matching TRBD1 (5 bases). Germline V gene lookup returns CDR1 MDHEN and CDR2 SYDVKM. The CDR3 is 17 residues long. Trimming left V 7 bases short and J 1 base short, with 22 bases between.

This clone qualifies as medium-sized. The chain combines TRBV6-4 with TRBJ2-3; D gene uncertain. The CDR3 totals 13 residues. V lost 2 bases to trimming and J lost 0 bases, with 3 bases between them. CDR1 and CDR2 (germline): MRHNA, SNTAGT. The CDR3 nucleotides read TGTGCCAGCAGTGACGGGAGCACAGATACGCAGTATTTT. Amino acids: CASSDGSTDTQYF.

The J gene is TRBJ1-6, the V gene TRBV18; 8 positions agree with TRBD1. With V trimmed by 3 bases and J by 8 bases, 9 bases remained unmatched. The CDR3 has 16 amino acids. Germline lookup yields CDR1 KGHSH and CDR2 LQKENI. This chain's CDR3 is CASSPPGQDFDSPLHF. The CDR3 nucleotides read TGTGCCAGCTCACCGCCGGGACAGGATTTCGATTCACCCCTCCACTTT.

The chain employs TRBV28 and TRBJ1-2; no clear D gene. Looked up from germline, CDR1 is MDHEN and CDR2 is SYDVKM. The CDR3 has 15 amino acids. The ends were cut back, 5 bases at V and 2 bases at J, with 15 bases in the middle. The CDR3 DNA follows: TGTGCCAGCAGTCTCAGTGGAAGGGAAAACTATGGCTACACCTTC. Its translation: CASSLSGRENYGYTF.

The table lists this clone with a few counts. V gene TRBV5-1 combines with J gene TRBJ1-6; 10 nucleotides agree with TRBD1. The germline gives CDR1 SGHRS, CDR2 YFSETQ. The V and J ends lost 5 bases and 9 bases, in that order; junction bases with no gene match: 8. This CDR3 is built from 15 residues. Written as DNA, the CDR3 is TGCGCCAGCAGTGGTGGGGGGACAGGGGCTTCACCCCTCCACTTT. Translation gives CASSGGGTGASPLHF. Combining the CDR3 with reference TRBV5-1 and TRBJ1-6 gives the whole variable domain KAGVTQTPRYLIKTRGQQVTLSCSPISGHRSVSWYQQTPGQGLQFLFEYFSETQRNKGNFPGRFSGRQFSNSRSEMNVSTLELGDSALYLCASSGGGTGASPLHFGNGTRLTVT.